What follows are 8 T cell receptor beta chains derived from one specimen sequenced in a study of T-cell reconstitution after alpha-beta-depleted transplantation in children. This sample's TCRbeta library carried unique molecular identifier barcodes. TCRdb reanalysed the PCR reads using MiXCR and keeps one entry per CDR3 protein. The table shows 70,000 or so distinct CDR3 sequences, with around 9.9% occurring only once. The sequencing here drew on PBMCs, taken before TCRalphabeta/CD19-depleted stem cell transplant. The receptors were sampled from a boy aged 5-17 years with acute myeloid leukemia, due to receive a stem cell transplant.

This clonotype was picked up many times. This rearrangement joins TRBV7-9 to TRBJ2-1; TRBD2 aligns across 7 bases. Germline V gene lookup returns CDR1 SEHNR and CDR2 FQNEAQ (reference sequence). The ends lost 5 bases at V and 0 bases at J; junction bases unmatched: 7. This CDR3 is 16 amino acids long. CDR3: CASSTTSASSYNEQFF. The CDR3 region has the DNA TGTGCCAGCAGCACAACTAGCGCGAGCTCCTACAATGAGCAGTTCTTC.

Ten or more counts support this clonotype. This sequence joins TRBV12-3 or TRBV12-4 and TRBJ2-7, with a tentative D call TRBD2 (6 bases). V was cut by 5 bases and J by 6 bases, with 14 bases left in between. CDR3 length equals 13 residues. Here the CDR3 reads CASSQEGQTEQYV. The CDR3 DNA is TGTGCCAGCAGTCAGGAGGGTCAGACCGAGCAGTACGTC.

The CDR3 sequence is CASSSSRSYEQYV. The CDR3, as DNA: TGTGCCAGCAGTTCCTCCCGCAGCTACGAGCAGTACGTC. The V call is TRBV6-2 or TRBV6-3, the J call TRBJ2-7; D unresolved. The CDR3 is 13 amino acids. Germline V gene lookup returns CDR1 MNHEY and CDR2 SVGEGT. V was trimmed by 4 bases and J by 3 bases, leaving 10 bases between them.

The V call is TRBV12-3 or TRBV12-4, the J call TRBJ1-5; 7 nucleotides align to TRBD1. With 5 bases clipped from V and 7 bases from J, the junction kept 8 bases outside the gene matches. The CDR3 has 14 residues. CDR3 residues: CASSEGAVGQPQHF. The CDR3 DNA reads TGTGCCAGCAGTGAGGGGGCCGTGGGGCAGCCCCAGCATTTT.

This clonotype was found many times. As DNA, the CDR3 is TGTGCCAGCAGTCCATTGACTAGCGGTTACAATGAGCAGTTCTTC. The encoded protein is CASSPLTSGYNEQFF. The chain couples TRBV12-3 or TRBV12-4 to TRBJ2-1, with TRBD2 identical over 9 bases. CDR3 length: 15 amino acids. The ends lost 5 bases at V and 4 bases at J; junction bases unmatched: 6.

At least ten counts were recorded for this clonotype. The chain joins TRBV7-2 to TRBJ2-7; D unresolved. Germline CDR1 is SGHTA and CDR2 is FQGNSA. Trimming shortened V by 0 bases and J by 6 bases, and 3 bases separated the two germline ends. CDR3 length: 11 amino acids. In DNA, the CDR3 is TGTGCCAGCAGCTTAGCGGGCGAGCAGTACTTC. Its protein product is CASSLAGEQYF.

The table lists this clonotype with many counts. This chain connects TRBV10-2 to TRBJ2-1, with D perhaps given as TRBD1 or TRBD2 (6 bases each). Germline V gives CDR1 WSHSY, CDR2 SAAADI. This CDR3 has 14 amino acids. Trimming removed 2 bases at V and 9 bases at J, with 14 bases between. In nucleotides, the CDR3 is TGCGCCAGCAGTGAGGGGGGGCCCGGGGGTGAGCAGTTCTTC. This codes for CASSEGGPGGEQFF.

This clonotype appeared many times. The CDR3 DNA is TGTGCCAGCAGCTTAATCGGGGGGGGCCGCACAGATACGCAGTATTTT. It yields the protein CASSLIGGGRTDTQYF. V and J are TRBV7-2 and TRBJ2-3; TRBD2 agrees at 8 bases. Germline values: CDR1 SGHTA, CDR2 FQGNSA. Trimming took 2 bases from V and 1 from J; bases not matched to a gene: 5. The CDR3 loop spans 16 amino acids.